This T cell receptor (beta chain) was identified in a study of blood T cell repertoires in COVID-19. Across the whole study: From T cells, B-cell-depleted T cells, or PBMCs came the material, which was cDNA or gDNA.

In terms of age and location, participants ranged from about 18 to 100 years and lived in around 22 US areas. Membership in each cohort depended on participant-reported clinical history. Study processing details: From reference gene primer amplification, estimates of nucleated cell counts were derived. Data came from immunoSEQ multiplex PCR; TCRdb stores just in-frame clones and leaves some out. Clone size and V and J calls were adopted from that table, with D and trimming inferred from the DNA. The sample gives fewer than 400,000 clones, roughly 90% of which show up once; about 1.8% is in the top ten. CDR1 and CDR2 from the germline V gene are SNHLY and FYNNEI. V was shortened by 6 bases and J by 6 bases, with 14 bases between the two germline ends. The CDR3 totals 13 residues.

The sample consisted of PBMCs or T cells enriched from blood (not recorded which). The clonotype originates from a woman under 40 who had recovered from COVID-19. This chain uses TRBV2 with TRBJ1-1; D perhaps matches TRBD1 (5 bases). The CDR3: CASSSGIRAEAFF. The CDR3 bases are TGTGCCAGCAGCTCAGGGATTCGGGCTGAAGCTTTCTTT.